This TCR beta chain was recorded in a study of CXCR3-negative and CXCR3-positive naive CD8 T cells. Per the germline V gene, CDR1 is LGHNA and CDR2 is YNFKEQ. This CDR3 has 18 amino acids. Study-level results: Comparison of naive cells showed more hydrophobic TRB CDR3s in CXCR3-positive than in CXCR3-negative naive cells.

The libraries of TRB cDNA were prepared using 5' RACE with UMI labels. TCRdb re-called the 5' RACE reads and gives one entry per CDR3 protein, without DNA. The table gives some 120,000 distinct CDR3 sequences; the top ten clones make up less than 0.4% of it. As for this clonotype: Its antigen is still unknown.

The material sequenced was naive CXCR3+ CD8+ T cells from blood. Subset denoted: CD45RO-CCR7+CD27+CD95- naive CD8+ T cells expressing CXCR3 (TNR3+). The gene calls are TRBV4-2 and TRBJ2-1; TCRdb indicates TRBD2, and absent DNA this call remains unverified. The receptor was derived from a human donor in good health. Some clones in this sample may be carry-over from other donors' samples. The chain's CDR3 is CASSQDTKRGGFYNEQFF.